This TCR beta chain stems from a study of blood T cell repertoires in COVID-19. Overall study: COVID-19 samples from acute and convalescent phases originated in the United States, Italy and Spain.

The V segment lost 2 bases and the J segment 2 bases; nucleotides outside the gene matches: 4. In germline, CDR1 is MNHEY, CDR2 SMNVEV (reference sequence). The CDR3 is 16 amino acids. Original processing notes: Cell counts per sample came from amplifying reference gene primers. Sequencing was performed with immunoSEQ multiplex PCR; in TCRdb, only in-frame clones are kept and a portion is missing. That table furnishes V, J and clone size, whereas the DNA furnished D and trimming. The table lists approximately 86,000 clones, 75% to 85% of them singletons. The rearrangement joins TRBV27 to TRBJ2-5; 11 positions match TRBD1. Sequencing was done on a sample of peripheral blood. The TCR originated in a woman in her 70s with acute or convalescent COVID-19. CDR3 DNA: TGTGCCAGCAGTTTAGGGGGACAGGGGGTTCAAGAGACCCAGTACTTC. As protein: CASSLGGQGVQETQYF.